This TCR beta chain appears in the sequencing data of a study of blood T cell repertoires in COVID-19. For the study at large: PBMCs, B-cell-depleted T cells, or T cells provided the cDNA or gDNA that made up the material.

The germline V gene has CDR1 SGHNT and CDR2 YENEEA. The CDR3 consists of 15 residues. With V trimmed by 4 bases and J by 8 bases, 6 bases remained unmatched. Authors' processing steps: Scientists estimated how many nucleated cells there were by amplifying reference gene primers. The protocol was immunoSEQ multiplex PCR, while the TCRdb copy is restricted to in-frame clones and leaves out a portion. V, J and clone size are those of that table, while D and trimming were read from the DNA. The sample yields around 110,000 clones, about four fifths seen once. The chain has TRBV11-3 and TRBJ1-6; 9 bases line up with TRBD1. The TCR originated in an older woman with acute or convalescent COVID-19. What was sequenced was peripheral blood. CDR3 residues: CASSYTGGADSPLHF. As DNA, the CDR3 is TGTGCCAGCAGCTACACAGGGGGCGCAGATTCACCCCTCCACTTT.